Listed below are T cell receptor beta chains from one sample, sequenced in a study of blood T cell repertoires in COVID-19. The table came from immunoSEQ multiplex PCR; TCRdb's copy has only in-frame clones and leaves some out. Here the sample spans 200,000 to 300,000 clones, roughly 90% being singletons. The source material was peripheral blood. The source of these receptors is a man younger than 45 with active or convalescent COVID-19. Both conserved end residues are part of each CDR3. The order of the fields is clone size, V gene, D gene, J gene, CDR3 protein, CDR3 DNA. A D gene is named only where the DNA matches it firmly. The listing skips clone size in some rows; elsewhere it reads once, few, many or a size class.

abundance: -
v_gene: TRBV4-1
d_gene: TRBD1
j_gene: TRBJ1-1
CDR3aa: CASSQTQGLSEAFF
CDR3nt: TGCGCCAGCAGCCAAACACAGGGGTTGTCTGAAGCTTTCTTT

abundance: -
v_gene: TRBV5-6
d_gene: TRBD2
j_gene: TRBJ2-5
CDR3aa: CASSPGLAGGQETQYF
CDR3nt: TGTGCCAGCAGCCCGGGACTAGCGGGGGGGCAAGAGACCCAGTACTTC

abundance: -
v_gene: TRBV4-1
d_gene: -
j_gene: TRBJ1-2
CDR3aa: CASTERLGASGYTF
CDR3nt: TGCGCCAGCACCGAACGCTTGGGGGCGAGTGGCTACACCTTC

abundance: -
v_gene: TRBV27
d_gene: -
j_gene: TRBJ1-1
CDR3aa: CASSIGTEAFF
CDR3nt: TGTGCCAGCAGTATTGGGACAGAAGCTTTCTTT

abundance: -
v_gene: TRBV6-6
d_gene: -
j_gene: TRBJ1-6
CDR3aa: CASRERGIGSPLHF
CDR3nt: TGTGCCAGCAGGGAAAGGGGAATAGGTTCACCCCTCCACTTT

abundance: once
v_gene: TRBV6-1
d_gene: -
j_gene: TRBJ1-6
CDR3aa: CASSDLGSLPPLHF
CDR3nt: TGTGCCAGCAGTGATCTGGGCAGCCTTCCACCCCTCCACTTT

abundance: -
v_gene: TRBV5-1
d_gene: -
j_gene: TRBJ1-5
CDR3aa: CASSLESGLNQPQHF
CDR3nt: TGCGCCAGCAGCTTGGAATCAGGGCTCAATCAGCCCCAGCATTTT

abundance: -
v_gene: TRBV4-3
d_gene: -
j_gene: TRBJ1-1
CDR3aa: CASSQDQGRTEAFF
CDR3nt: TGCGCCAGCAGCCAAGATCAGGGTCGGACTGAAGCTTTCTTT

abundance: few
v_gene: TRBV6-1
d_gene: -
j_gene: TRBJ2-6
CDR3aa: CASSEGAGGSSGANVLTF
CDR3nt: TGTGCCAGCAGTGAAGGGGCAGGGGGGAGCTCTGGGGCCAACGTCCTGACTTTC

abundance: -
v_gene: TRBV7-2
d_gene: TRBD1
j_gene: TRBJ2-1
CDR3aa: CASSRDRGSYNEQFF
CDR3nt: TGTGCCAGCAGCCGGGACAGGGGGTCCTACAATGAGCAGTTCTTC

abundance: -
v_gene: TRBV2
d_gene: -
j_gene: TRBJ1-2
CDR3aa: CASRRDTDYGYTF
CDR3nt: TGTGCCAGCCGCCGGGACACCGACTATGGCTACACCTTC

abundance: -
v_gene: TRBV10-3
d_gene: TRBD1
j_gene: TRBJ1-5
CDR3aa: CAISDRGHQPQHF
CDR3nt: TGTGCCATTTCCGACAGGGGGCATCAGCCCCAGCATTTT

abundance: -
v_gene: TRBV7-8
d_gene: -
j_gene: TRBJ2-5
CDR3aa: CASRKEPARETQYF
CDR3nt: TGTGCCAGCAGAAAAGAACCGGCTAGGGAGACCCAGTACTTC

abundance: -
v_gene: TRBV7-2
d_gene: -
j_gene: TRBJ2-3
CDR3aa: CASSPRGGGLPDTQYF
CDR3nt: TGTGCCAGCAGTCCACGCGGAGGAGGGTTACCAGATACGCAGTATTTT

abundance: -
v_gene: TRBV6-4
d_gene: TRBD1
j_gene: TRBJ2-3
CDR3aa: CASSQGAGDTQYF
CDR3nt: TGTGCCAGCAGTCAGGGGGCCGGAGATACGCAGTATTTT

abundance: -
v_gene: TRBV6-5
d_gene: -
j_gene: TRBJ1-2
CDR3aa: CASSYSGGRGYGYTF
CDR3nt: TGTGCCAGCAGTTACTCTGGGGGCAGGGGCTATGGCTACACCTTC

abundance: -
v_gene: TRBV11-2
d_gene: -
j_gene: TRBJ2-7
CDR3aa: CASSLAGYEQYF
CDR3nt: TGTGCCAGCAGCTTAGCCGGTTACGAGCAGTACTTC

abundance: -
v_gene: TRBV13
d_gene: -
j_gene: TRBJ1-1
CDR3aa: CASSPSTEAFF
CDR3nt: TGTGCCAGCAGTCCGAGTACTGAAGCTTTCTTT

abundance: -
v_gene: TRBV11-2
d_gene: TRBD1
j_gene: TRBJ1-2
CDR3aa: CASSVQGAAGYTF
CDR3nt: TGTGCCAGCAGCGTACAGGGGGCAGCTGGCTACACCTTC

abundance: -
v_gene: TRBV11-1
d_gene: -
j_gene: TRBJ1-5
CDR3aa: CASSSGQNQPQHF
CDR3nt: TGTGCCAGCAGCTCCGGACAAAATCAGCCCCAGCATTTT

abundance: -
v_gene: TRBV27
d_gene: TRBD1
j_gene: TRBJ1-5
CDR3aa: CASSVQGAGNQPQHF
CDR3nt: TGTGCCAGCAGTGTACAGGGGGCAGGCAATCAGCCCCAGCATTTT

abundance: -
v_gene: TRBV5-4
d_gene: TRBD2
j_gene: TRBJ2-5
CDR3aa: CASSLGLAGAQETQYF
CDR3nt: TGTGCCAGCAGCTTGGGGCTAGCGGGGGCACAAGAGACCCAGTACTTC

abundance: -
v_gene: TRBV12-3/TRBV12-4
d_gene: TRBD1
j_gene: TRBJ2-3
CDR3aa: CASSAGTGTQYF
CDR3nt: TGTGCCAGCAGCGCGGGGACAGGTACGCAGTATTTT

abundance: -
v_gene: TRBV5-4
d_gene: -
j_gene: TRBJ2-1
CDR3aa: CASSLDSEQFF
CDR3nt: TGTGCCAGCAGCTTGGACTCCGAGCAGTTCTTC

abundance: -
v_gene: TRBV2
d_gene: -
j_gene: TRBJ1-1
CDR3aa: CASSDAGHPEAFF
CDR3nt: TGTGCCAGCAGTGACGCTGGCCACCCCGAAGCTTTCTTT

abundance: -
v_gene: TRBV20-1
d_gene: -
j_gene: TRBJ1-1
CDR3aa: CSAIRNTEAFF
CDR3nt: TGCAGTGCTATCCGGAACACTGAAGCTTTCTTT

abundance: -
v_gene: TRBV29-1
d_gene: TRBD2
j_gene: TRBJ2-3
CDR3aa: CSVWGSGGFPDTQYF
CDR3nt: TGCAGCGTCTGGGGTAGCGGGGGCTTCCCGGATACGCAGTATTTT

abundance: -
v_gene: TRBV2
d_gene: TRBD2
j_gene: TRBJ2-1
CDR3aa: CASSAELAGGWSEQFF
CDR3nt: TGTGCCAGCAGCGCAGAACTAGCGGGGGGGTGGAGTGAGCAGTTCTTC

abundance: -
v_gene: TRBV27
d_gene: TRBD2
j_gene: TRBJ2-1
CDR3aa: CASRLSGSSYNEQFF
CDR3nt: TGTGCCAGCAGGCTTAGCGGGTCCTCCTACAATGAGCAGTTCTTC

abundance: -
v_gene: TRBV7-8
d_gene: -
j_gene: TRBJ2-3
CDR3aa: CASSLEGKSTDTQYF
CDR3nt: TGTGCCAGCAGCTTGGAGGGGAAGAGCACAGATACGCAGTATTTT

abundance: few
v_gene: TRBV29-1
d_gene: TRBD2
j_gene: TRBJ2-3
CDR3aa: CSVDPPSGTDTQYF
CDR3nt: TGCAGCGTTGATCCACCTAGCGGGACAGATACGCAGTATTTT

abundance: -
v_gene: TRBV27
d_gene: TRBD1
j_gene: TRBJ2-7
CDR3aa: CASSLRQGDYEQYF
CDR3nt: TGTGCCAGCAGTCTACGACAGGGTGACTACGAGCAGTACTTC

abundance: -
v_gene: TRBV11-2
d_gene: -
j_gene: TRBJ2-1
CDR3aa: CASSLIGGRGEQFF
CDR3nt: TGTGCCAGCAGCTTAATCGGGGGGCGTGGTGAGCAGTTCTTC

abundance: once
v_gene: TRBV4-2
d_gene: -
j_gene: TRBJ1-4
CDR3aa: CASSQVTSRTNEKLFF
CDR3nt: TGTGCCAGCAGCCAAGTGACAAGCCGAACTAATGAAAAACTGTTTTTT

abundance: -
v_gene: TRBV7-9
d_gene: TRBD2
j_gene: TRBJ2-7
CDR3aa: CASSLVGGSEQYF
CDR3nt: TGTGCCAGCAGCTTAGTGGGCGGGAGCGAGCAGTACTTC

abundance: few
v_gene: TRBV15
d_gene: -
j_gene: TRBJ2-7
CDR3aa: CATRIEGAYEQYF
CDR3nt: TGTGCCACCAGGATCGAGGGGGCCTACGAGCAGTACTTC

abundance: -
v_gene: TRBV11-2
d_gene: TRBD1
j_gene: TRBJ1-2
CDR3aa: CASSLDRGRYGYTF
CDR3nt: TGTGCCAGCAGCTTGGACAGGGGACGCTATGGCTACACCTTC

abundance: -
v_gene: TRBV30
d_gene: -
j_gene: TRBJ1-4
CDR3aa: CAWSAPGTDEKLFF
CDR3nt: TGTGCCTGGAGTGCCCCCGGTACCGATGAAAAACTGTTTTTT

abundance: -
v_gene: TRBV6-1
d_gene: -
j_gene: TRBJ1-2
CDR3aa: CASSEAAGPYYGYTF
CDR3nt: TGTGCCAGCAGTGAAGCTGCAGGGCCCTACTATGGCTACACCTTC

abundance: -
v_gene: TRBV5-4
d_gene: -
j_gene: TRBJ1-5
CDR3aa: CASSPDIPPQHF
CDR3nt: TGTGCCAGCAGCCCTGACATTCCACCCCAGCATTTT

abundance: -
v_gene: TRBV30
d_gene: -
j_gene: TRBJ1-3
CDR3aa: CAWGPFKHSGNTIYF
CDR3nt: TGTGCCTGGGGACCCTTCAAACACTCTGGAAACACCATATATTTT

abundance: -
v_gene: TRBV7-9
d_gene: TRBD1
j_gene: TRBJ1-3
CDR3aa: CASSYGGDRAGTIYF
CDR3nt: TGTGCCAGCAGCTATGGGGGGGACAGGGCTGGCACCATATATTTT

abundance: -
v_gene: TRBV11-2
d_gene: -
j_gene: TRBJ1-3
CDR3aa: CASSLGAASSGNTIYF
CDR3nt: TGTGCCAGCAGCTTAGGGGCAGCAAGCTCTGGAAACACCATATATTTT

abundance: -
v_gene: TRBV5-4
d_gene: TRBD2
j_gene: TRBJ2-5
CDR3aa: CASSQSGGQETQYF
CDR3nt: TGTGCCAGCAGTCAAAGCGGGGGACAAGAGACCCAGTACTTC

abundance: once
v_gene: TRBV4-3
d_gene: -
j_gene: TRBJ1-6
CDR3aa: CASSQGYPALSPLHF
CDR3nt: TGCGCCAGCAGCCAAGGGTACCCCGCCCTATCACCCCTCCACTTT

abundance: -
v_gene: TRBV2
d_gene: -
j_gene: TRBJ2-2
CDR3aa: CASSGQLNTGELFF
CDR3nt: TGTGCCAGCAGTGGGCAGTTGAACACCGGGGAGCTGTTTTTT

abundance: -
v_gene: TRBV10-2
d_gene: -
j_gene: TRBJ1-1
CDR3aa: CASSKAAAETEAFF
CDR3nt: TGCGCCAGCAGCAAAGCTGCTGCGGAGACTGAAGCTTTCTTT

abundance: -
v_gene: TRBV5-6
d_gene: -
j_gene: TRBJ1-2
CDR3aa: CASSLGTGQYGYTF
CDR3nt: TGTGCCAGCAGCTTGGGGACCGGACAGTATGGCTACACCTTC

abundance: -
v_gene: TRBV27
d_gene: -
j_gene: TRBJ1-5
CDR3aa: CASSQRVSNQPQHF
CDR3nt: TGTGCCAGCAGTCAGAGGGTTAGCAATCAGCCCCAGCATTTT

abundance: -
v_gene: TRBV7-2
d_gene: TRBD1
j_gene: TRBJ2-2
CDR3aa: CASSTQGGFSAGELFF
CDR3nt: TGTGCCAGCAGCACACAGGGGGGTTTCAGTGCTGGGGAGCTGTTTTTT

abundance: -
v_gene: TRBV4-3
d_gene: TRBD1
j_gene: TRBJ2-3
CDR3aa: CASSQIGQGRADTQYF
CDR3nt: TGCGCCAGCAGCCAGATAGGACAGGGCAGGGCAGATACGCAGTATTTT